The 2 T cell receptor beta chains given below trace back to one sample, sequenced in a study of blood T cells in healthy people across ages. A sample-barcoded 5' primer and a J-beta primer mix were used in a second PCR of roughly 7 to 12 cycles. Using its own MiXCR run on the 5' RACE reads, TCRdb lists one record per CDR3 protein. The sample has some 1.6 million distinct CDR3 sequences; about 31% are singletons. The sequencing input was blood. The receptors stem from a woman aged 25 to 39 in good health.

A word on this clonotype: With a much larger clone just one base away, this may be a read error. V usage is TRBV29-1 and J usage is TRBJ2-7; D possibly corresponds to TRBD1 (6 bases). The germline CDR1 and CDR2 sequences are SQVTM and ANQGSEA. The CDR3 has 14 amino acids. V was trimmed by 7 bases and J by 0 bases, leaving 16 bases between them. In DNA, the CDR3 is TGCAGCGATATTACAGGGCCCCGCTCCTACGAGCAGTACTTC. This translates into CSDITGPRSYEQYF.

The gene calls are TRBV24-1 and TRBJ2-1; TRBD1 matches 8 bases. V trimming: 3 bases; J trimming: 5 bases; junction bases outside the gene matches: 8. This CDR3 has 16 amino acids. CDR1 KGHDR and CDR2 SFDVKD come from the germline V gene. The CDR3: CATSDPTDREDNEQFF. The CDR3 DNA sequence: TGTGCCACCAGTGATCCTACGGACAGGGAAGACAATGAGCAGTTCTTC.